Listed here are 2 T cell receptor delta chains from one sample, sequenced in a study of gamma-delta chains in newborns, infants, children. TCRdb processed the reads again with the CATT caller. Here the sample spans a few thousand delta-chain clones, about 5% being singletons. Sequenced: blood. These receptors came from a child who was a newborn, infant or young child, either healthy, febrile or measles-vaccinated (not recorded which).

This clone was observed a handful of times. This rearrangement joins TRDV1 to TRDJ1; D is perhaps TRDD3 (5 bases). Germline V gene sequence: CDR1 TSWWSYY, CDR2 QGS. V gave up 1 base and J gave up 11 bases, with 41 bases separating them. The CDR3 has 22 amino acids. The CDR3: CALGEPPPFPVRYPGYTGALIF. The CDR3 nucleotides are TGTGCTCTTGGGGAACCCCCGCCCTTTCCGGTGAGATACCCCGGGTACACCGGTGCGCTCATCTTT.

This clone appeared a few times. TCRdb attributes to this sequence the protein of a much larger clone, which differs from the DNA translation at residue 9; a read error is likely, and the protein displayed is translated from the DNA. The chain is built from TRDV2 and TRDJ3, with TRDD3 identical over 8 bases. Germline assignment: CDR1 GEAIGNYY and CDR2 EKD. The V gene end was trimmed by 0 bases and the J gene end by 2 bases; junction bases not matched to a gene: 5. The CDR3 runs 18 residues. CDR3 in amino acids: CACDTVLGGTWDTRQMFF. CDR3 nucleotides: TGTGCCTGTGACACCGTACTGGGGGGTACCTGGGACACCCGACAGATGTTTTTC.